Listed below are T cell receptor beta chains from one sample, sequenced in a study of T cells in Graves' hyperthyroidism and ophthalmopathy. Each CDR3 protein is one row after TCRdb ran MiXCR on the multiplex PCR reads. Of fewer than 850,000 distinct CDR3 sequences in the sample, 17% were seen once. Sequencing was done on a sample of blood. The receptor source for this set is a man aged 50-59 years with Graves' hyperthyroidism. Both conserved end residues are part of each CDR3. D genes are given only for firm matches. Size is stated for part of the rows, as once, few or many counts, or as a class when the clone is expanded.

v_call,j_call,clone_size,d_call,cdr3_nt,cdr3_aa
TRBV24-1,TRBJ2-4,few,NA,TGTGCCACCAGTTTCAGGACTAAGAACATTCAGTACTTC,CATSFRTKNIQYF
TRBV12-3/TRBV12-4,TRBJ1-5,NA,NA,TGTGCCAGCAGTTTAAGACCCCCCGGCAGCAATCAGCCCCAGCATTTT,CASSLRPPGSNQPQHF
TRBV6-1,TRBJ1-5,NA,TRBD1,TGTGCCAGCAGTCGGGACAGGGGAATGGATCAGCCCCAGCATTTT,CASSRDRGMDQPQHF
TRBV27,TRBJ2-5,many,NA,TGTGCCAGCAGTCGTACAGAGAGAGAGACCCAGTACTTC,CASSRTERETQYF
TRBV2,TRBJ2-1,few,NA,TGTGCCAGCAGTGTACTCGATGAGCAGTTCTTC,CASSVLDEQFF
TRBV12-3/TRBV12-4,TRBJ1-6,many,TRBD1,TGTGCCAGCAGTTTTCGCCGGGACAGGGGCGCTCCCCTCCACTTT,CASSFRRDRGAPLHF
TRBV19,TRBJ2-3,few,NA,TGTGCCAGTAGTCGCCGGGGCCGCACAGATACGCAGTATTTT,CASSRRGRTDTQYF
TRBV6-2/TRBV6-3,TRBJ2-1,many,TRBD2,TGTGCCAGCAGTTATGGACTAGCGGGAGTTAATGAGCAGTTCTTC,CASSYGLAGVNEQFF
TRBV20-1,TRBJ2-1,NA,TRBD2,TGCAGTGCTAGAGATTTCGGGCTAGCGGGAGGAAGGTCCTACAATGAGCAGTTCTTC,CSARDFGLAGGRSYNEQFF
TRBV30,TRBJ2-2,few,NA,TGTGCCTGGAGTGGGTGGAACACCGGGGAGCTGTTTTTT,CAWSGWNTGELFF
TRBV6-2/TRBV6-3,TRBJ2-1,many,NA,TGTGCCAGCAGTTACTCGAGACTTAATGAGCAGTTCTTC,CASSYSRLNEQFF
TRBV7-2,TRBJ2-7,few,NA,TGTGCCAGCAGCCCCCCAGGGGCAAAGTACGAGCAGTACTTC,CASSPPGAKYEQYF